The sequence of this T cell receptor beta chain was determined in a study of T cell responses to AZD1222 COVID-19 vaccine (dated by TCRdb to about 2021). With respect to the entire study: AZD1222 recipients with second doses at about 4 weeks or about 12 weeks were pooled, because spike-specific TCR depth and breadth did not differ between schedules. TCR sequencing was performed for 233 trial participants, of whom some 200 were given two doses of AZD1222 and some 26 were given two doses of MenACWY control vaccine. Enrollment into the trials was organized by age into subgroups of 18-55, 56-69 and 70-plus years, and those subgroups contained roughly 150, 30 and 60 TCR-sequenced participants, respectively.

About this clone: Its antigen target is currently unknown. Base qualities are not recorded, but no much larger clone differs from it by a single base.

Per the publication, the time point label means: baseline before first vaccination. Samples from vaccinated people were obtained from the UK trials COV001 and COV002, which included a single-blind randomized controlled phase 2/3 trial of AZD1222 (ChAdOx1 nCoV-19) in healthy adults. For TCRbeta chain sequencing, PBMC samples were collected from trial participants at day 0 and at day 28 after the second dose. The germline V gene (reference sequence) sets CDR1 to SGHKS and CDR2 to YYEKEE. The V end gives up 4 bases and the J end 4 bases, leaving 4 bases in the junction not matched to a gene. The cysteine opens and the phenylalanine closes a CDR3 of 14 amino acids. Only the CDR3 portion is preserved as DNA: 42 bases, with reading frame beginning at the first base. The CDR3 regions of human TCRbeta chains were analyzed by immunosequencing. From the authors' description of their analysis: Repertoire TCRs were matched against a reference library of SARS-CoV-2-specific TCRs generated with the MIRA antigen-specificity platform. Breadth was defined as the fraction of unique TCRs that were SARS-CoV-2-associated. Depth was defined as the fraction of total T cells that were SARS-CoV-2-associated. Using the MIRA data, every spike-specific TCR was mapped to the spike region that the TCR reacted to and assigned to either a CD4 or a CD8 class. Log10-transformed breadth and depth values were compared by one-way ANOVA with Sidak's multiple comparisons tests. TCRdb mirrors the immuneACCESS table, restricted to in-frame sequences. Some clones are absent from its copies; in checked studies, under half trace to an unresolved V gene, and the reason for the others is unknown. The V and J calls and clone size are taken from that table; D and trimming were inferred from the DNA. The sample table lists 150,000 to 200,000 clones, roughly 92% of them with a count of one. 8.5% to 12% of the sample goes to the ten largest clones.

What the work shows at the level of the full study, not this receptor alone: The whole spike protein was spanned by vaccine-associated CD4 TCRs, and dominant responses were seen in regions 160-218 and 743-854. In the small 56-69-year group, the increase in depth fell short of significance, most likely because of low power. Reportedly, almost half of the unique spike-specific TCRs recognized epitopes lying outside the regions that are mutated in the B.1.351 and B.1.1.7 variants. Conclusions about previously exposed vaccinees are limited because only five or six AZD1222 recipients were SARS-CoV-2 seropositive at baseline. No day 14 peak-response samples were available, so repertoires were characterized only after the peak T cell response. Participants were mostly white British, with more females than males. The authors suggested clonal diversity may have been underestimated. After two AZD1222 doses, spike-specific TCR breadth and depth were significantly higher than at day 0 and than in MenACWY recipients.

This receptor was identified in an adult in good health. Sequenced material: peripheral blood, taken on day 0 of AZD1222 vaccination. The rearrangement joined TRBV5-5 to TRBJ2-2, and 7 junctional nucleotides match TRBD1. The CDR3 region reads CASSPWTGTGELFF. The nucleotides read TGTGCCAGCAGCCCTTGGACAGGCACCGGGGAGCTGTTTTTT.